This paragraph covers one TCR beta chain sequence. What it binds is not known. The immunoSEQ assay was version 4, run in survey mode. Profiling relied on immunoSEQ multiplex PCR, and the TCRdb table lists in-frame clones only, not all of them. The sample lists some 8,000 clones; roughly 60% were seen once. The V gene's germline CDR1 is SNHLY and CDR2 FYNNEI. Trimming cost V 3 bases and J 1 base; bases outside gene matches: 6. This CDR3 has 17 residues. The entry originates in a study of persistence of HIV-infected CD4 T cells. Stimulation used around 10 ug/mL lysate from CMV-infected fibroblasts. Sorting of responding CD4+ T cells relied on upregulated CD40 ligand together with CD69. Stimulated PBMCs had first been depleted of CD8+ T cells.

J is TRBJ2-6 and V is TRBV2, with 7 bases fitting TRBD1. This specimen was CD4+ T cells sorted from PBMCs after roughly 18-hour stimulation, taken from a patient who received antiretroviral therapy. The sequence came from an adult man with HIV who was CMV-seropositive. CDR3: CASSDVGGRSGANVLTF. In nucleotides, the CDR3 is TGTGCCAGCAGTGATGTAGGGGGCAGGTCTGGGGCCAACGTCCTGACTTTC.